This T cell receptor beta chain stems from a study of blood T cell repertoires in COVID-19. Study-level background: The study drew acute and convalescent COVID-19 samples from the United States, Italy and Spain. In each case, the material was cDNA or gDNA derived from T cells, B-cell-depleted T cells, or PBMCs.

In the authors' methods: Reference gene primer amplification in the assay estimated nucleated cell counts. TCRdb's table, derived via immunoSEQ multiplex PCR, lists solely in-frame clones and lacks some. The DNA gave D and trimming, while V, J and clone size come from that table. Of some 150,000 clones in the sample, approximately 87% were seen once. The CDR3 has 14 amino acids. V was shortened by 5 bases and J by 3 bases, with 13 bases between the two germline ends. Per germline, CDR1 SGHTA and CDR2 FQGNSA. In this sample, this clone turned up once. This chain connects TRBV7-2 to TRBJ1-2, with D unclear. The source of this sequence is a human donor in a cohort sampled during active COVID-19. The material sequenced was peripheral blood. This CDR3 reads CASSPTREHYGYTF. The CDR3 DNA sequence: TGTGCCAGCAGCCCTACCCGCGAACACTATGGCTACACCTTC. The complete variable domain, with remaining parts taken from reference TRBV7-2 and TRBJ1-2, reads GAGVSQSPSNKVTEKGKDVELRCDPISGHTALYWYRQSLGQGLEFLIYFQGNSAPDKSGLPSDRFSAERTGGSVSTLTIQRTQQEDSAVYLCASSPTREHYGYTFGSGTRLTVV.